Here is one TCR beta chain with its context. This sample was included in a study of blood T cell repertoires in COVID-19. Here immunoSEQ multiplex PCR was the method, and the copy in TCRdb shows in-frame clones only, minus some. The table lists fewer than 300,000 clones, about 89% of them singletons, with approximately 0.84% in the top ten. Trimming cost V 6 bases and J 6 bases; bases outside gene matches: 12. The germline V gene has CDR1 MDHEN and CDR2 SYDVKM. This CDR3 comprises 16 residues. Sequenced material: peripheral blood. The TCR sequence derives from a young man with acute or convalescent COVID-19. The rearrangement uses TRBV28 and TRBJ2-1, with TRBD2 identical over 9 bases. The CDR3 DNA sequence: TGTGCCAGCAGCACAGGCGGGAGGGCCGTAGCCAATGAGCAGTTCTTC. Amino acids: CASSTGGRAVANEQFF.